This passage covers 32 T cell receptor beta chains from one sample sequenced in a study of blood T cells in healthy people across ages. A J-beta primer mix and a sample-barcoded 5' primer were used in a second PCR of about 6 to 12 cycles. TCRdb used MiXCR to reprocess the 5' RACE reads, holding one entry per CDR3 protein. This sample has roughly 650,000 distinct CDR3 sequences; approximately 30% occur once, and the top ten carry 15%. Sequenced input: blood. These TCRs come from a woman aged 80 or older in good health.

This chain uses TRBV5-1 with TRBJ2-2; 8 nucleotides line up with TRBD1. With 3 bases clipped from V and 1 base from J, the junction kept 5 bases outside the gene matches. Germline V CDR1 and CDR2: SGHRS, YFSETQ. This CDR3 has 16 residues. Here the CDR3 reads CASSSGTGWNTGELFF. The CDR3 DNA is TGCGCCAGCAGCTCTGGGACAGGATGGAACACCGGGGAGCTGTTTTTT.

Comment on this clonotype: This may stem from a read error, because a much larger clone lies one nucleotide away. This chain joins TRBV3-1 and TRBJ2-5; a possible D gene is TRBD2 (6 bases). Germline loops: CDR1 LGHDT, CDR2 YNNKEL (reference sequence). Deletions cut 2 bases from V and 11 bases from J, with 21 bases between. The CDR3 loop spans 15 amino acids. The CDR3 coding sequence is TGTGCCAGCAGCCAATGGGCTAGCGTTCGGAATGAGCAGTACTTC. It encodes CASSQWASVRNEQYF.

This clonotype was counted ten times or more. The chain recombines TRBV7-9 with TRBJ1-4; maybe TRBD1 (6 bases). Germline lookup yields CDR1 SEHNR and CDR2 FQNEAQ (reference sequence). The CDR3 extends over 14 amino acids. V was clipped by 2 bases and J by 7 bases, with 11 bases between them. CDR3 protein: CASSLTGGGEKLFF. The CDR3 coding sequence is TGTGCCAGCAGCTTAACTGGGGGCGGTGAAAAACTGTTTTTT.

Comment on this clonotype: A read error may be the cause here, since a much bigger clone is one base away. V is TRBV10-3 and J is TRBJ1-1; D is uncertain. This CDR3 is 14 amino acids long. CDR1 and CDR2 from the germline V gene are ENHRY and SYGVKD. The CDR3 bases are TGTGCCATCAGGGAGTTTCGGCTCAACACTGAAGCTTTCTTT. This sequence encodes CAIREFRLNTEAFF.

The chain joins TRBV5-1 to TRBJ2-2; D gene unclear. CDR3 length: 14 residues. Germline lookup yields CDR1 SGHRS and CDR2 YFSETQ. With 6 bases removed from V and 0 bases from J, the gap between germline ends came to 9 bases. CDR3 loop: CASTDPSNTGELFF. The CDR3, as DNA: TGCGCCAGCACCGACCCCTCGAACACCGGGGAGCTGTTTTTT. The variable domain in full, with the rest retrieved from reference TRBV5-1 and TRBJ2-2, is KAGVTQTPRYLIKTRGQQVTLSCSPISGHRSVSWYQQTPGQGLQFLFEYFSETQRNKGNFPGRFSGRQFSNSRSEMNVSTLELGDSALYLCASTDPSNTGELFFGEGSRLTVL.

In regard to this clonotype: A single base separates this from a much larger clone, so it may be a read error. This chain joins TRBV12-3 or TRBV12-4 and TRBJ2-3; D not certain. There are 14 residues in the CDR3. The DNA of the CDR3 is TGTGCCAGCAGTTCTCGACTCCTGCCAGATGCGCAGTATTTT. This gives the protein CASSSRLLPDAQYF.

This clonotype occurred many times. V gene TRBV11-2 combines with J gene TRBJ2-1; 9 positions match TRBD2. CDR3 length: 16 amino acids. The germline V gene has CDR1 SGHAT and CDR2 FQNNGV. Trimming took 5 bases from V and 3 from J; bases not matched to a gene: 8. The CDR3 nucleotides are TGTGCCAGCAGCCCGAGGAGCGGGGGGTTCTACAATGAGCAGTTCTTC. Its protein is CASSPRSGGFYNEQFF.

In this sample, this clonotype turned up many times. CDR3 DNA sequence: TGTGCCAGCAGCCCCGGGACAGGGGCCTCCCGGGCCTCTAACTATGGCTACACCTTC. Translation: CASSPGTGASRASNYGYTF. The V and J genes are TRBV6-1 and TRBJ1-2; 10 bases are shared with TRBD1. V shed 6 bases and J 0 bases; nucleotides not matched to a gene: 16. The CDR3 is 19 amino acids. In germline, CDR1 is MNHNS, CDR2 SASEGT.

This clonotype has only a few counts. This chain connects TRBV5-4 to TRBJ1-5; tentatively, D is TRBD1 (6 bases). CDR3 length equals 15 residues. CDR1 and CDR2 from the germline V gene are SGHNT and YYREEE (reference sequence). Trimming removed 0 bases from V and 5 bases from J, with 12 bases in between. CDR3: CASSLDRDPDQPQHF. The CDR3 DNA reads TGTGCCAGCAGCTTGGACAGGGATCCCGATCAGCCCCAGCATTTT.

The chain is built from TRBV29-1 and TRBJ1-2; D remains ambiguous. Trimming removed 6 bases from V and 4 bases from J, with 12 bases in between. CDR3 length: 12 amino acids. Germline V CDR1 and CDR2: SQVTM, ANQGSEA. The CDR3 here is CSVLDTGYGYTF. As DNA, the CDR3 is TGCAGCGTCCTCGACACGGGCTATGGCTACACCTTC.

This clonotype was seen a single time. One junction end disagrees with the germline gene, perhaps due to a read error. The chain has TRBV11-2 and TRBJ1-6; D gene uncertain. This CDR3 contains 14 residues. Germline CDR1 SGHAT, CDR2 FQNNGV. The CDR3 DNA is TGTACCAGCAGCTTAAACCCGATTAATTCACCCCTCCACTTT. Protein sequence: CTSSLNPINSPLHF.

This clonotype was recorded a few times. A much larger clonotype is one base distant, so this may be a read error. V is TRBV6-5 and J is TRBJ2-5; D remains unclear. Trimming shortened V by 4 bases and J by 5 bases, and 11 bases separated the two germline ends. Germline V CDR1 and CDR2: MNHEY, SVGAGI. The CDR3 runs 13 residues. The CDR3 DNA reads TGTGCCAGCAGTTCAATTCGTTGGGAGACCCAGTACTTC. It yields the protein CASSSIRWETQYF.

The chain joins TRBV7-2 to TRBJ2-7; 11 nucleotides match TRBD1. Germline V gene data show CDR1 as SGHTA and CDR2 as FQGNSA. The CDR3 length is 15 residues. The trim removed 5 bases at V and 3 bases at J, leaving 6 bases unmatched. CDR3 nucleotide sequence: TGTGCCAGCAGCAACGGGACAGGGGGAATCTACGAGCAGTACTTC. Its protein product is CASSNGTGGIYEQYF.

This clonotype occurred many times. CDR3 residues: CASSGGLAYEQYF. Written as DNA, the CDR3 is TGTGCCAGCAGTGGGGGACTAGCCTACGAGCAGTACTTC. V gene TRBV12-3 or TRBV12-4 combines with J gene TRBJ2-7; 8 positions agree with TRBD2. The CDR3 covers 13 residues. V trimming: 5 bases; J trimming: 2 bases; junction bases outside the gene matches: 2.

In its sample, this clonotype was seen many times. The chain links TRBV3-1 to TRBJ2-5; D remains unclear. Germline values: CDR1 LGHDT, CDR2 YNNKEL (reference sequence). V lost 2 bases and J 3 bases, leaving 4 bases between the germline ends. This CDR3 contains 12 residues. CDR3 loop: CASSQPKETQYF. CDR3 DNA sequence: TGTGCCAGCAGCCAACCAAAAGAGACCCAGTACTTC.

The chain is built from TRBV6-1 and TRBJ2-3; 8 positions match TRBD1. With 4 bases clipped from V and 4 bases from J, the junction kept 10 bases outside the gene matches. CDR1 is MNHNS and CDR2 is SASEGT in the germline V gene. This CDR3 comprises 16 residues. CDR3 sequence: CASSGEDRAVSDTQYF. The DNA for the CDR3 is TGTGCCAGCAGTGGGGAGGACAGGGCCGTCTCAGATACGCAGTATTTT.

There are many counts of this clonotype. J is TRBJ2-5 and V is TRBV20-1; no reliable D call. Trimming cost V 2 bases and J 1 base, with 5 bases left between them. The CDR3 runs 12 residues. Germline V lookup: CDR1 DFQATT, CDR2 SNEGSKA (reference sequence). The DNA for the CDR3 is TGCAGTGCTAGACGAAGCCAAGAGACCCAGTACTTC. This encodes CSARRSQETQYF.

This clonotype was counted between two and nine times. The rearrangement links TRBV12-3 or TRBV12-4 to TRBJ2-5; D remains unclear. V was trimmed by 1 base and J by 2 bases, leaving 8 bases between them. The CDR3 is made up of 14 amino acids. The CDR3 DNA is TGTGCCAGCAGTTTAGGGTTTCGGCAAGAGACCCAGTACTTC. Translating gives CASSLGFRQETQYF.

This clonotype was recorded at least ten times. The J gene is TRBJ1-5, the V gene TRBV20-1; D unresolved. Trimming pared 3 bases from V and 3 bases from J, leaving 9 bases between. The length of the CDR3 is 13 residues. CDR1 is DFQATT and CDR2 is SNEGSKA in the germline V gene (reference sequence). CDR3: CSASSQNNQPQHF. CDR3 sequence (DNA): TGCAGTGCTAGTTCACAGAACAATCAGCCCCAGCATTTT.

This chain joins TRBV4-2 and TRBJ1-2, with D maybe TRBD1 (5 bases). The CDR3 sequence is 16 residues long. Germline assignment: CDR1 LGHNA and CDR2 YNFKEQ. V lost 1 base, J lost 8 bases, and 20 bases lay in between. The CDR3 is CASSQAGQQLRGGYTF. The CDR3 DNA reads as TGTGCCAGCAGCCAAGCTGGACAACAATTAAGAGGCGGCTACACCTTC.

The chain has TRBV28 and TRBJ2-2; weak D call: TRBD2 (6 bases). With 10 bases removed from V and 7 bases from J, the gap between germline ends came to 16 bases. The CDR3 has 13 residues. Germline CDR1 MDHEN, CDR2 SYDVKM. The CDR3 DNA reads TGTGCCATCGGGACTCTCCGGGGCGGGGAGCTGTTTTTT. As protein: CAIGTLRGGELFF.

This clonotype was picked up many times. The chain joins TRBV5-5 to TRBJ2-1; 11 bases agree with TRBD2. CDR1 is SGHKS, CDR2 YYEKEE, per germline (reference sequence). This CDR3 region has 15 residues. The trim removed 4 bases at V and 8 bases at J, leaving 8 bases unmatched. The DNA for the CDR3 is TGTGCCAGCAGCCCTGTAGCGGGGGGGATCGATGAGCAGTTCTTC. This codes for CASSPVAGGIDEQFF.

The chain uses TRBV5-1 and TRBJ1-6, with a possible D match to TRBD1 (6 bases). This CDR3 contains 17 residues. CDR1 and CDR2 (germline): SGHRS, YFSETQ. Trimming pared 0 bases from V and 10 bases from J, leaving 20 bases between. DNA of the CDR3: TGCGCCAGCAGCTTGGCTGGAAATCAGGGGATTGGCTCACCCCTCCACTTT. Translating gives CASSLAGNQGIGSPLHF.

This clonotype has more than one count but fewer than ten. The CDR3 region is CASSPLGPARTGELFF. The CDR3 nucleotides are TGTGCCAGCAGCCCCCTCGGCCCAGCGCGCACCGGGGAGCTGTTTTTT. V gene TRBV9 combines with J gene TRBJ2-2; D not certain. Germline CDR1 reads SGDLS; CDR2 reads YYNGEE. Trimming shortened V by 4 bases and J by 4 bases, and 17 bases separated the two germline ends. The CDR3 is 16 residues long.

A note on this clonotype: This may be a read error: a much more frequent sequence differs by one nucleotide. The rearrangement uses TRBV5-6 and TRBJ2-5, with TRBD2 as a possible D gene (6 bases). Trimming took 4 bases from V and 9 from J, leaving 19 bases between them. The CDR3 is 14 residues long. Per germline, CDR1 SGHDT and CDR2 YYEEEE. The CDR3 is CASSRETGLGAQYF. The CDR3 bases are TGTGCCAGCAGCAGGGAAACGGGACTCGGGGCCCAGTACTTC.

In this sample, this clonotype turned up many times. The chain has TRBV20-1 and TRBJ2-1; 9 bases fit TRBD2. This CDR3 has 16 amino acids. Germline CDR1 DFQATT, CDR2 SNEGSKA (reference sequence). The J segment lost 6 bases and the V segment lost 0 bases, leaving 9 bases of the junction unmatched. The CDR3 region has the DNA TGCAGTGCTAGAGATCTGAGCGGGGGGCCTCTCAATGAGCAGTTCTTC. Translated: CSARDLSGGPLNEQFF.

The J gene is TRBJ2-1, the V gene TRBV7-8; perhaps TRBD2 as D (5 bases). This CDR3 is 15 amino acids long. CDR1 and CDR2 from the germline V gene are SGHVS and FQNEAQ. V lost 8 bases to trimming and J lost 0 bases, with 14 bases between them. The CDR3 is CASLGGGSSYNEQFF. CDR3 coding DNA: TGTGCCAGCTTAGGAGGAGGCAGCTCCTACAATGAGCAGTTCTTC. Filled out from reference TRBV7-8 and TRBJ2-1, the complete variable domain reads GAGVSQSPRYKVAKRGQDVALRCDPISGHVSLFWYQQALGQGPEFLTYFQNEAQLDKSGLPSDRFFAERPEGSVSTLKIQRTQQEDSAVYLCASLGGGSSYNEQFFGPGTRLTVL.

This clonotype was counted at least ten times. The V call is TRBV20-1, the J call TRBJ2-1, with 10 bases identical to TRBD2. The CDR3 is made up of 14 amino acids. Germline CDR1 is DFQATT and CDR2 is SNEGSKA (reference sequence). J gave up 8 bases and V 3 bases, and 7 bases lay outside the gene matches. DNA for the CDR3: TGCAGTGCTAGGGGTAGCGGGGGGTGGGATGAGCAGTTCTTC. This encodes CSARGSGGWDEQFF.

The CDR3 here is CSVSFSRETQYF. In DNA, the CDR3 is TGCAGCGTTTCTTTCTCCAGGGAGACCCAGTACTTC. The chain combines TRBV29-1 with TRBJ2-7; D is uncertain. The J call is doubtful: the DNA matches TRBJ2-5 better. The CDR3 extends over 12 amino acids. Germline V CDR1 and CDR2: SQVTM, ANQGSEA.

The chain recombines TRBV6-1 with TRBJ2-7; 10 nucleotides line up with TRBD1. V gave up 5 bases and J gave up 2 bases; unmatched junction bases: 9. The CDR3 is 16 residues long. Germline assignment: CDR1 MNHNS and CDR2 SASEGT. The CDR3 loop reads CASSTIRGQGAYEQYF. The CDR3 DNA follows: TGTGCCAGCAGTACCATCCGTGGACAGGGGGCCTACGAGCAGTACTTC.

This clonotype was seen ten or more times. This sequence joins TRBV5-1 and TRBJ1-2, with D tentatively TRBD1 (5 bases). Germline values: CDR1 SGHRS, CDR2 YFSETQ. The V end was cut by 3 bases, the J end by 2 bases, with 14 bases between. This CDR3 is built from 15 residues. CDR3 sequence: CASSWRGDPNYGYTF. CDR3 nucleotides: TGCGCCAGCAGCTGGAGGGGTGATCCCAACTATGGCTACACCTTC.

A note on this clonotype: At one of its ends the junction is not consistent with the germline gene, which may arise from a read error. The CDR3 loop is CAGSLEETQFF. The CDR3 region has the DNA TGTGCCGGCAGTTTAGAAGAGACCCAGTTCTTC. The chain has TRBV12-3 or TRBV12-4 and TRBJ2-1, with unresolved D. The CDR3 spans 11 residues.